The subject of this entry is one TCR beta chain. The sample belongs to a study of T cells in Graves' hyperthyroidism and ophthalmopathy. Absent ophthalmopathy progression within 18 months defined stable Graves' hyperthyroidism. The source of the PBMCs was less than 12 ml of fresh peripheral blood. Trimming stripped 0 bases from V and 4 bases from J, with 9 bases between. The CDR3 runs 14 residues. The germline V gene encodes CDR1 SGDLS and CDR2 YYNGEE. What was amplified from RNA transcripts were TCR beta CDR3 regions. First-round RT-PCR targeting the TCR CDR3 was performed with the HTBI primer set. Each CDR3 protein gets one entry after TCRdb re-called the multiplex PCR reads with MiXCR. Among about 360,000 distinct CDR3 sequences listed, around 14% were seen once.

Sequenced material: blood. V is TRBV9 and J is TRBJ2-3, with a tentative D call TRBD1 (6 bases). The origin of this receptor is a woman aged 18-35 years with Graves' hyperthyroidism. The CDR3 loop is CASSVARGPDTQYF. In DNA form, the CDR3 reads TGTGCCAGCAGCGTAGCCAGGGGCCCAGATACGCAGTATTTT.